This is a list of T cell receptor beta chains from one sample in a study of blood T cells in healthy people across ages. TCRdb reanalysed the 5' RACE reads using MiXCR and keeps one entry per CDR3 protein. The data contain 600,000 to 900,000 distinct CDR3 sequences, around 24% of them singletons. In addition, the sample was reused for a study of T cells of mothers and their children.

Sequencing used blood. These receptors all stem from a boy under 18 in good health. Each CDR3 is given with its conserved first and last residue. The order of the fields is J gene, clone size, D gene, V gene, CDR3 protein, CDR3 DNA. The D gene is left open where the match is weak. The size field is filled for only some rows; it gives once, few, many or a size class.

TRBJ1-1	few	.	TRBV7-9	CASSPGGGDTEAFF	TGTGCCAGCAGCCCTGGAGGGGGGGACACTGAAGCTTTCTTT
TRBJ2-5	few	TRBD1	TRBV13	CASSFTQGVKEETQYF	TGTGCCAGCAGCTTTACACAGGGGGTGAAGGAAGAGACCCAGTACTTC
TRBJ2-1	.	.	TRBV20-1	CSASPPGTNDNEQFF	TGCAGTGCTAGTCCCCCCGGGACAAACGACAATGAGCAGTTCTTC
TRBJ2-4	few	.	TRBV3-1	CASSQAGDKNIQYF	TGTGCCAGCAGCCAAGCCGGGGACAAAAACATTCAGTACTTC
TRBJ2-1	.	TRBD2	TRBV15	CATSRDRGGTHNEQFF	TGTGCCACCAGCAGAGATCGGGGGGGCACCCACAATGAGCAGTTCTTC
TRBJ2-1	few	TRBD2	TRBV12-3/TRBV12-4	CASILAGPSYNEQFF	TGTGCCAGCATTCTAGCGGGGCCTTCCTACAATGAGCAGTTCTTC
TRBJ2-1	few	.	TRBV4-2	CASSQGGLRGSYNEQFF	TGTGCCAGCAGCCAAGGAGGCCTTAGGGGCTCCTACAATGAGCAGTTCTTC
TRBJ2-7	.	.	TRBV20-1	CSALRTVSSYEQYF	TGCAGTGCGTTACGGACGGTCAGCTCCTACGAGCAGTACTTC
TRBJ2-7	.	.	TRBV10-3	CAISQVLARNEQYF	TGTGCCATCAGCCAAGTATTGGCCAGGAACGAGCAGTACTTC
TRBJ2-1	.	.	TRBV9	CASSFRAARSYNEQFF	TGTGCCAGCAGCTTCAGGGCCGCCCGCTCCTACAATGAGCAGTTCTTC
TRBJ2-7	medium-sized	.	TRBV9	CASKDRYEQYF	TGTGCCAGCAAGGACCGCTACGAGCAGTACTTC
TRBJ2-3	.	.	TRBV9	CASSVGISSTDTQYF	TGTGCCAGCAGCGTTGGGATAAGCTCCACAGATACGCAGTATTTT
TRBJ2-2	.	TRBD1	TRBV5-1	CASSWDSANTGELFF	TGCGCCAGCAGCTGGGACAGTGCGAACACCGGGGAGCTGTTTTTT
TRBJ2-7	.	TRBD2	TRBV7-9	CASSQRGTSYEQYF	TGTGCCAGCAGCCAGCGGGGGACGTCCTACGAGCAGTACTTC